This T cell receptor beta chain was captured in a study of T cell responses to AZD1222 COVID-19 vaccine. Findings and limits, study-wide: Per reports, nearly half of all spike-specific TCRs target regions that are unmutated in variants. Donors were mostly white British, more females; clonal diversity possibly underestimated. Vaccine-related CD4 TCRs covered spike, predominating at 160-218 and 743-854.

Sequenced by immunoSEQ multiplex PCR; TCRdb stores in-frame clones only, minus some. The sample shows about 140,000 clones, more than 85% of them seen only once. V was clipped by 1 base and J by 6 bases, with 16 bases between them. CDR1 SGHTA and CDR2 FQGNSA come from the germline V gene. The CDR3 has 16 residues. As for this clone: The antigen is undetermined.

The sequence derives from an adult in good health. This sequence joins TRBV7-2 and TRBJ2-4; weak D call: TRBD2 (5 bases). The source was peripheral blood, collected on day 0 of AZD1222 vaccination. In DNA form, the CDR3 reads TGTGCCAGCAGCTTAGAAAGCGGTCCCCGGGGAAACATTCAGTACTTC. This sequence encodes CASSLESGPRGNIQYF.